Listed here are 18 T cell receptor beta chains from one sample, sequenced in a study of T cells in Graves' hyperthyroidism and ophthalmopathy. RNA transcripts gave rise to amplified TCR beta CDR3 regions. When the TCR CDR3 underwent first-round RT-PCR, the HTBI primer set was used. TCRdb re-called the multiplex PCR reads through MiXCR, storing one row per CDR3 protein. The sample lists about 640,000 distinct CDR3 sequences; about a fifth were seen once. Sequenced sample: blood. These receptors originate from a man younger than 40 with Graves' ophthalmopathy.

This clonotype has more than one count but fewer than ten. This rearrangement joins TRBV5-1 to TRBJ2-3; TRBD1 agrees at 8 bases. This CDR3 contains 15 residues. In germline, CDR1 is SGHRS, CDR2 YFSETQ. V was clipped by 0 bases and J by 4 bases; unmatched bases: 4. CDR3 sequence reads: CASSLVQGAADTQYF. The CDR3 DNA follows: TGCGCCAGCAGCTTGGTCCAGGGGGCGGCAGATACGCAGTATTTT. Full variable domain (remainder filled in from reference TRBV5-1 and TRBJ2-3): KAGVTQTPRYLIKTRGQQVTLSCSPISGHRSVSWYQQTPGQGLQFLFEYFSETQRNKGNFPGRFSGRQFSNSRSEMNVSTLELGDSALYLCASSLVQGAADTQYFGPGTRLTVL.

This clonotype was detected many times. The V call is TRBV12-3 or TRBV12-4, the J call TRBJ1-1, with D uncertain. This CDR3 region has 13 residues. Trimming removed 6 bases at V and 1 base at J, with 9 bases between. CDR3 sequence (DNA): TGTGCCAGCAGCCAAGCTGGGAACACTGAAGCTTTCTTT. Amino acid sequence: CASSQAGNTEAFF.

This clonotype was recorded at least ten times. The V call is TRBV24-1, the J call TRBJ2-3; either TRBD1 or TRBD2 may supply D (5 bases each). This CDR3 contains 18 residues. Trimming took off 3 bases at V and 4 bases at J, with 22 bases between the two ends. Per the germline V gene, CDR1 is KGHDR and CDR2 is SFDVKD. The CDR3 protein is CATSDPTPSREGADTQYF. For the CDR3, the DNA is TGTGCCACCAGTGATCCAACCCCTTCCCGGGAAGGGGCAGATACGCAGTATTTT.

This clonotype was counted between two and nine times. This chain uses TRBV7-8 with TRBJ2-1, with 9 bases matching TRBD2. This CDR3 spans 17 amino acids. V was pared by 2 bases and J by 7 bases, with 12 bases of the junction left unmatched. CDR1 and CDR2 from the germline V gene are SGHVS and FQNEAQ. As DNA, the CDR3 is TGTGCCAGCAGCTTAAAGGGGCGGCTAGCGGGAAATAATGAGCAGTTCTTC. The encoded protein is CASSLKGRLAGNNEQFF.

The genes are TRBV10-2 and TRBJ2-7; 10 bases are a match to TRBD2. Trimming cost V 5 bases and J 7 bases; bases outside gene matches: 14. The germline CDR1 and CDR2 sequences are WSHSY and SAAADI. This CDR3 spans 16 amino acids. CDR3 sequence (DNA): TGCGCCAGCAGTCAAGCGGGGGCTAGCGGGAGTTTAGAGCAGTACTTC. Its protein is CASSQAGASGSLEQYF.

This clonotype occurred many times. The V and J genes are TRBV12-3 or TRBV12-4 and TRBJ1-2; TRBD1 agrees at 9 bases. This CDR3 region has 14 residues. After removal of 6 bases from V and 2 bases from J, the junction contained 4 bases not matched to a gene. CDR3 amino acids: CASSTGTGNYGYTF. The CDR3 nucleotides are TGTGCCAGCAGCACCGGGACAGGGAACTATGGCTACACCTTC.

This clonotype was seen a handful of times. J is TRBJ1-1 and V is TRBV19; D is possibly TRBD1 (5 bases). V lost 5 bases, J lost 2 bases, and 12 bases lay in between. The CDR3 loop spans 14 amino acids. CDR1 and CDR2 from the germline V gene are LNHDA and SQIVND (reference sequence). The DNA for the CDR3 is TGTGCCAGTAGTGTTGCAGGGTCAAACACTGAAGCTTTCTTT. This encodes CASSVAGSNTEAFF.

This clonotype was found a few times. CDR3 in DNA: TGCAGTGCTAGTCCTAGCGGGAGTTCTCCAGATACGCAGTATTTT. This gives the protein CSASPSGSSPDTQYF. V is TRBV20-1 and J is TRBJ2-3, with 10 bases matching TRBD2. With 3 bases clipped from V and 4 bases from J, the junction kept 7 bases outside the gene matches. CDR1 and CDR2 (germline): DFQATT, SNEGSKA (reference sequence). CDR3 length: 15 amino acids.

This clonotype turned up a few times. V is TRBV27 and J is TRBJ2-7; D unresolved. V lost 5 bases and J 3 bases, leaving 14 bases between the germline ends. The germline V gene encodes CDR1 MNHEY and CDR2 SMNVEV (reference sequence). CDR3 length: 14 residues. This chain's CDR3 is CASSRSTLLYEQYF. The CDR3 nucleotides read TGTGCCAGCAGTCGATCTACCTTACTCTACGAGCAGTACTTC.

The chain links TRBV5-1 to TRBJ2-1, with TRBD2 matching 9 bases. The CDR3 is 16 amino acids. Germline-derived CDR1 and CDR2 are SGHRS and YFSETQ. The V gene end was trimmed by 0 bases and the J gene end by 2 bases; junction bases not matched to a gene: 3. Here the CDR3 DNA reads TGCGCCAGCAGCTTGGGGACTAGCGACACCTACAATGAGCAGTTCTTC. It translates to CASSLGTSDTYNEQFF.

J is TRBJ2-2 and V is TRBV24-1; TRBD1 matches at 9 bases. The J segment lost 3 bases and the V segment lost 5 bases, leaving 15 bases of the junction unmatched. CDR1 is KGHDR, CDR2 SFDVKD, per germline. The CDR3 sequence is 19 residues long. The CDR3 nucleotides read TGTGCCACCAGTGCAACCCCGGGACAGGGACGTCGCGACACCGGGGAGCTGTTTTTT. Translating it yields CATSATPGQGRRDTGELFF.

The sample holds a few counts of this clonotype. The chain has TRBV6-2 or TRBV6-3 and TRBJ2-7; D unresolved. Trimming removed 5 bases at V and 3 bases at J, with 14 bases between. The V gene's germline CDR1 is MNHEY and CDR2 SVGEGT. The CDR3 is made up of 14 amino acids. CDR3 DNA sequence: TGTGCCAGCAGTAGAGTAGTGCGGAGCTACGAGCAGTACTTC. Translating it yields CASSRVVRSYEQYF.

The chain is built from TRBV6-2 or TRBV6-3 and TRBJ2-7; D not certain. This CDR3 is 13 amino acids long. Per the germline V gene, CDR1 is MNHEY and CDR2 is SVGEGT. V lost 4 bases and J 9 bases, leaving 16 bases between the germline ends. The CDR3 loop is CASSLGRRRGQYF. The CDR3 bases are TGTGCCAGCAGTTTAGGCCGTAGGCGCGGGCAGTACTTC.

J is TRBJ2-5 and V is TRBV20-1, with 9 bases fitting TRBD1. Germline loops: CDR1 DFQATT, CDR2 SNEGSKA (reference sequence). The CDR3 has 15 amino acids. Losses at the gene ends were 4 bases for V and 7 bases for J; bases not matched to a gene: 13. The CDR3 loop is CSANAIGQGYPTQYF. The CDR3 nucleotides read TGCAGTGCTAATGCGATAGGACAGGGGTATCCGACCCAGTACTTC.

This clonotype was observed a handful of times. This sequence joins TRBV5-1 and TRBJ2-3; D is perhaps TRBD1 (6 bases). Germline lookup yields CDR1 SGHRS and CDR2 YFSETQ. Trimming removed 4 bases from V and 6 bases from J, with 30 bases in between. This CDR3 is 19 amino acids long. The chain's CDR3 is CASSHYSNSFNPGADTQYF. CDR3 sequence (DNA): TGCGCCAGCAGCCACTATTCGAACTCCTTCAACCCAGGGGCGGATACGCAGTATTTT.

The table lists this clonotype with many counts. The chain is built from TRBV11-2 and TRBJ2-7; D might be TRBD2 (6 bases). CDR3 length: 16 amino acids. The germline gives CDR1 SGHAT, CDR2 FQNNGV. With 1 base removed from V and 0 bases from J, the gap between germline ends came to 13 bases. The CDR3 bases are TGTGCCAGCAGCTTAGGCTCTGTCGGGAGCTCCTACGAGCAGTACTTC. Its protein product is CASSLGSVGSSYEQYF.

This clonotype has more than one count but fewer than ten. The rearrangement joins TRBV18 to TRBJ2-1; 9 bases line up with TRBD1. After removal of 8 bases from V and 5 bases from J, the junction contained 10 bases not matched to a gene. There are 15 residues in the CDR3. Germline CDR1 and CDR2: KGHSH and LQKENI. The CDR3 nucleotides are TGTGCCAGCAGCCTTTGGTGGGACAGGGACAATGAGCAGTTCTTC. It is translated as CASSLWWDRDNEQFF.

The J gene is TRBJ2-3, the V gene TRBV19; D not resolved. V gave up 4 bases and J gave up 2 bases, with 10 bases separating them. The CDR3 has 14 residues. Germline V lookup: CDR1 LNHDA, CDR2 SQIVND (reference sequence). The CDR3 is CASSTRRLTDTQYF. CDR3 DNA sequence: TGTGCCAGTAGTACCCGACGGCTCACAGATACGCAGTATTTT.